This TCR beta chain emerged from a study of T cell changes during pregnancy in multiple sclerosis. There are 19 residues in the CDR3. With 5 bases clipped from V and 1 base from J, the junction kept 17 bases outside the gene matches. Germline V gene lookup returns CDR1 SEHNR and CDR2 FQNEAQ (reference sequence). Assay: immunoSEQ multiplex PCR; the TCRdb copy retains only in-frame clones and omits some. Found here are 20,000 to 25,000 clones, just under 85% of them singletons; the top ten hold 15% to 19%. The sequence came from a female donor in good health, enrolled as a control in a pregnancy study. This sequence joins TRBV7-9 and TRBJ2-1, with 7 bases fitting TRBD2. This specimen consisted of CD8+ T cells from peripheral blood mononuclear cells, obtained in the first trimester of pregnancy. CDR3 coding DNA: TGTGCCAGCAGCCCCGGGGGGACCCTTAAATTTTCTTCCTACAATGAGCAGTTCTTC. Its translation is CASSPGGTLKFSSYNEQFF. Based on the CDR3 plus reference TRBV7-9 and TRBJ2-1, the full variable domain is DTGVSQNPRHKITKRGQNVTFRCDPISEHNRLYWYRQTLGQGPEFLTYFQNEAQLEKSRLLSDRFSAERPKGSFSTLEIQRTEQGDSAMYLCASSPGGTLKFSSYNEQFFGPGTRLTVL.